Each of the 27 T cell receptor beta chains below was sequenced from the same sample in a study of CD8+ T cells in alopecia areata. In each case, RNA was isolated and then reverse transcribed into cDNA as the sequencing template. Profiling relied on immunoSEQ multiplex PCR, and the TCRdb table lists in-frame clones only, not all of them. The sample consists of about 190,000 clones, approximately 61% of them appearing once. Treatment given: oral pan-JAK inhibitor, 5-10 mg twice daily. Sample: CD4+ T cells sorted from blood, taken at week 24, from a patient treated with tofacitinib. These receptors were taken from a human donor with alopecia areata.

CDR3 residues: CAWSPPDPYNEQFF. CDR3 sequence (DNA): TGTGCCTGGAGTCCACCTGACCCCTACAATGAGCAGTTCTTC. The chain joins TRBV30 to TRBJ2-1; D not certain. CDR1 GTSNPN and CDR2 SVGIG come from the germline V gene (reference sequence). The CDR3 loop spans 14 amino acids. V was trimmed by 2 bases and J by 2 bases, leaving 10 bases between them.

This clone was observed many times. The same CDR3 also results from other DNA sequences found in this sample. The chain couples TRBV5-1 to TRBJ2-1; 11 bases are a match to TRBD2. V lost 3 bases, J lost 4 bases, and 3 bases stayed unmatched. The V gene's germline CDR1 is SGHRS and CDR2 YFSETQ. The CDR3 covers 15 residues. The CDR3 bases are TGCGCCAGCAGCTCTAGCGGGGGGACGTACAATGAGCAGTTCTTC. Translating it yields CASSSSGGTYNEQFF. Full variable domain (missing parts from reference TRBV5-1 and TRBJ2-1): KAGVTQTPRYLIKTRGQQVTLSCSPISGHRSVSWYQQTPGQGLQFLFEYFSETQRNKGNFPGRFSGRQFSNSRSEMNVSTLELGDSALYLCASSSSGGTYNEQFFGPGTRLTVL.

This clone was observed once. The CDR3 DNA follows: TGCGCCAGCAGCATACGGACAGAGAGCGAAGCTTTCTTT. Amino acid sequence: CASSIRTESEAFF. This chain joins TRBV5-1 and TRBJ1-1, with D maybe TRBD1 (6 bases). The CDR3 has 13 residues. Germline CDR1 and CDR2: SGHRS and YFSETQ. Trimming removed 4 bases from V and 8 bases from J, with 15 bases in between.

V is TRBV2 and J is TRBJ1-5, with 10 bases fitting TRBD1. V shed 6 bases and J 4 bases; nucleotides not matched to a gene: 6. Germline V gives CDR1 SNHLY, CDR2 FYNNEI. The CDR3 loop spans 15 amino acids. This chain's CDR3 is CASSVGQGINQPQHF. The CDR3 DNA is TGTGCCAGCAGCGTGGGACAGGGGATAAATCAGCCCCAGCATTTT.

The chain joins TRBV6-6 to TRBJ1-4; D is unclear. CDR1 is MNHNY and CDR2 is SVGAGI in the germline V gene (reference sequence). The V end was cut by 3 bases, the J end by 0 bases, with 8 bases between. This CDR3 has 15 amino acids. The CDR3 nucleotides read TGTGCCAGCAGTTATTCGTTGACAACTAATGAAAAACTGTTTTTT. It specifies CASSYSLTTNEKLFF.

CDR3 loop: CATRQEANYGYTF. The CDR3 region has the DNA TGTGCCACCAGGCAGGAGGCTAACTATGGCTACACCTTC. V and J are TRBV15 and TRBJ1-2, with D unclear. The CDR3 has 13 amino acids. The V end lost 6 bases, the J end lost 0 bases, and 8 bases lay between the germline ends. In germline, CDR1 is LNHNV, CDR2 YYDKDF (reference sequence).

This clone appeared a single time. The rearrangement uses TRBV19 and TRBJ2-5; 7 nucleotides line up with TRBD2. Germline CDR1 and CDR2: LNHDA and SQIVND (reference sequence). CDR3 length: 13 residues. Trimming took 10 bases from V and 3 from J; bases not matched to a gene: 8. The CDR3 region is CATSLAVKETQYF. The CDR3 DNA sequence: TGTGCCACCAGCCTAGCGGTTAAAGAGACCCAGTACTTC.

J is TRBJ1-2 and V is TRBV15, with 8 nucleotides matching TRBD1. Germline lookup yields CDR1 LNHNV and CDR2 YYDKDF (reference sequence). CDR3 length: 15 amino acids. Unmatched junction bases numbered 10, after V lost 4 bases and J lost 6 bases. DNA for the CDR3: TGTGCCACCAGCATTAGCCCAGGGGGCATGGATGGCTACACCTTC. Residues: CATSISPGGMDGYTF.

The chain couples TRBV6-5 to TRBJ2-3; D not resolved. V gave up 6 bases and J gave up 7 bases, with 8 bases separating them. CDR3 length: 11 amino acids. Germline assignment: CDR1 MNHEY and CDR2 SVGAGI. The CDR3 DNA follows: TGTGCCAGCAGGAGAGAGAATACGCAGTATTTT. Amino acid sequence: CASRRENTQYF.

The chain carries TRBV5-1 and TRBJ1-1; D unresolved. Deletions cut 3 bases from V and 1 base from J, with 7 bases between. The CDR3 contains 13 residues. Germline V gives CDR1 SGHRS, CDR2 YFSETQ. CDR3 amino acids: CASSSSRNTEAFF. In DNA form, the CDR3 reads TGCGCCAGCAGCTCTTCCAGGAACACTGAAGCTTTCTTT.

Written as DNA, the CDR3 is TGTGCCAGCAGCTCGCAGGGGGGTAATTCACCCCTCCACTTT. Encoded protein: CASSSQGGNSPLHF. The genes are TRBV11-3 and TRBJ1-6; TRBD1 matches at 7 bases. The CDR3 consists of 14 residues. Germline CDR1 and CDR2: SGHNT and YENEEA. After removal of 4 bases from V and 6 bases from J, the junction contained 3 bases not matched to a gene.

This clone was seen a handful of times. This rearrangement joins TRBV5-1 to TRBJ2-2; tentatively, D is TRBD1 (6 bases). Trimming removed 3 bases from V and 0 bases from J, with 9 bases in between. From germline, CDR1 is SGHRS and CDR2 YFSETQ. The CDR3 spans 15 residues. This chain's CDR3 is CASSSRTANTGELFF. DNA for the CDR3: TGCGCCAGCAGCTCAAGGACAGCGAACACCGGGGAGCTGTTTTTT.

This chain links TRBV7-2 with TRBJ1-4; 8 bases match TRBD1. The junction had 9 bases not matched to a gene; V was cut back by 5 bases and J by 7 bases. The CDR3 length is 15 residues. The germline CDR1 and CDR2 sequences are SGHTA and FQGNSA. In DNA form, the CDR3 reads TGTGCCAGCAGCCCCACCGGACAGGGAGGTGAAAAACTGTTTTTT. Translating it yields CASSPTGQGGEKLFF.

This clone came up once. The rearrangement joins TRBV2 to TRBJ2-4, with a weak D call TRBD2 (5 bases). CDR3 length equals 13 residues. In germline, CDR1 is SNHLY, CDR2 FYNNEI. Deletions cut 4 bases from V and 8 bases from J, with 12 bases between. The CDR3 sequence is CASSVGERYIQYF. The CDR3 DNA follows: TGTGCCAGCAGTGTCGGGGAGAGGTACATTCAGTACTTC.

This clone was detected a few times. The CDR3: CASSQVDSTPLHF. In nucleotides, the CDR3 is TGCGCCAGCAGCCAAGTTGACAGTACACCCCTCCACTTT. The J gene is TRBJ1-6, the V gene TRBV4-3; weak D call: TRBD1 (5 bases). The CDR3 length is 13 residues. V lost 1 base and J 11 bases, leaving 9 bases between the germline ends. Germline-derived CDR1 and CDR2 are LGHNA and YSLEER.

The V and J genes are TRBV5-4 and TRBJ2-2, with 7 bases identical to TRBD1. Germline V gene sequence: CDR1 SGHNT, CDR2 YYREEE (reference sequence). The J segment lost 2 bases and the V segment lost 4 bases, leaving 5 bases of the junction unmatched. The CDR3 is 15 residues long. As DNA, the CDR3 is TGTGCCAGCAGCATACAGGGGTTTAACACCGGGGAGCTGTTTTTT. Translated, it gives CASSIQGFNTGELFF.

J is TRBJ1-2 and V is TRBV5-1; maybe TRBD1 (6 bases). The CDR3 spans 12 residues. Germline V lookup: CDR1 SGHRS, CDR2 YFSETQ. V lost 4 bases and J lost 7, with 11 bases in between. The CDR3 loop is CASSTGNGGYTF. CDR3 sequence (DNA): TGCGCCAGCAGCACAGGGAATGGTGGCTACACCTTC.

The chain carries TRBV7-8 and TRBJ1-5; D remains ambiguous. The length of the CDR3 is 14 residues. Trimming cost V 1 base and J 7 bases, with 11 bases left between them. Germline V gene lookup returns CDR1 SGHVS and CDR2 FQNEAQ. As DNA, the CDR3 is TGTGCCAGCAGCTTAGAAGGGCGCTACCAGCCCCAGCATTTT. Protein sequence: CASSLEGRYQPQHF.

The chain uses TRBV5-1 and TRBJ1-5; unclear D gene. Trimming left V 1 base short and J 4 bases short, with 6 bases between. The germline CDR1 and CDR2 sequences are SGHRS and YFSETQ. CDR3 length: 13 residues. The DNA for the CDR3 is TGCGCCAGCAGCTTGTCCTTTAATCAGCCCCAGCATTTT. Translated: CASSLSFNQPQHF. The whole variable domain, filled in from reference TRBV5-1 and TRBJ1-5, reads KAGVTQTPRYLIKTRGQQVTLSCSPISGHRSVSWYQQTPGQGLQFLFEYFSETQRNKGNFPGRFSGRQFSNSRSEMNVSTLELGDSALYLCASSLSFNQPQHFGDGTRLSIL.

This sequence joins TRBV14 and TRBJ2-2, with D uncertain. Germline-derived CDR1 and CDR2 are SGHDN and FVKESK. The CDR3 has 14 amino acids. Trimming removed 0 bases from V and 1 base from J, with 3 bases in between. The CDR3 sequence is CASSQDWNTGELFF. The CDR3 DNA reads TGTGCCAGCAGCCAAGATTGGAACACCGGGGAGCTGTTTTTT.

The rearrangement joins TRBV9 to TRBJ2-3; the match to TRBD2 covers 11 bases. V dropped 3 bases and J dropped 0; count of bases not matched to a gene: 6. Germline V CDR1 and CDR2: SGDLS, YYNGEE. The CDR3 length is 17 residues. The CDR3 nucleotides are TGTGCCAGCAGCGGCTCTAGCGGGGGGTCTAGCACAGATACGCAGTATTTT. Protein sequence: CASSGSSGGSSTDTQYF.

CDR3 in amino acids: CAISGGVQETQYF. The CDR3 nucleotides read TGTGCCATCAGTGGAGGGGTCCAAGAGACCCAGTACTTC. This chain uses TRBV10-3 with TRBJ2-5, with D perhaps assigned TRBD1 or TRBD2 (5 bases each). This CDR3 comprises 13 residues. Trimming removed 4 bases at V and 1 base at J, with 7 bases between. Germline values: CDR1 ENHRY, CDR2 SYGVKD.

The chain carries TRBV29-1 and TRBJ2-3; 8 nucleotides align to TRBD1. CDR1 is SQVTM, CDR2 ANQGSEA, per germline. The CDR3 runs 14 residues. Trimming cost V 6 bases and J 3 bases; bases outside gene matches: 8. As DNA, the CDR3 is TGCAGCGTGGGGAACAGGGGGGTGACAGATACGCAGTATTTT. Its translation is CSVGNRGVTDTQYF.

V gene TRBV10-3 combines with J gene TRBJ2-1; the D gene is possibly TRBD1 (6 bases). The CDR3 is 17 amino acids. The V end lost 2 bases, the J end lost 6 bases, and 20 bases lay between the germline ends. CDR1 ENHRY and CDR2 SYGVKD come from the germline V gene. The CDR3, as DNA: TGTGCCATCAGTGAGCTGGCTGAGCCGGACAGCCCCAATGAGCAGTTCTTC. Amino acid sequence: CAISELAEPDSPNEQFF.

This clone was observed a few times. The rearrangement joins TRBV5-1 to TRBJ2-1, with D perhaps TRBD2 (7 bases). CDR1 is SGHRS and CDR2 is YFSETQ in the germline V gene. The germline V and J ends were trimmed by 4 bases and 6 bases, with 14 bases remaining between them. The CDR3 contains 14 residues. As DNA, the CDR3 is TGCGCCAGCAGCAAGGCGGGGGCTTTCAATGAGCAGTTCTTC. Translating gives CASSKAGAFNEQFF.

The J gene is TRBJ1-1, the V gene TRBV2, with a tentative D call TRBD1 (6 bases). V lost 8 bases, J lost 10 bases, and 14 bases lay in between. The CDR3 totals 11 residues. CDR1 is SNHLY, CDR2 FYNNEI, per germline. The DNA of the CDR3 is TGTGCCAGCCACAGGGACGAAGGAGCTTTCTTT. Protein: CASHRDEGAFF.

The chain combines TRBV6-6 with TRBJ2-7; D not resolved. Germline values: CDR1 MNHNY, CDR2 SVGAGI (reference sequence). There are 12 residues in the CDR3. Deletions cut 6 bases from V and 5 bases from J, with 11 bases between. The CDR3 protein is CASSLRPNEQYF. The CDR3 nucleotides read TGTGCCAGCAGCCTAAGACCAAACGAGCAGTACTTC.